This note documents a single TCR beta chain sequence. Its antigen is undetermined. Sequenced by immunoSEQ multiplex PCR; TCRdb stores in-frame clones only, minus some. Of just under 30,000 clones in the sample, about two thirds are singletons; the top ten hold around 4%. The CDR3 is 11 residues long. The ends were cut back, 3 bases at V and 3 bases at J, with 6 bases in the middle. Germline-derived CDR1 and CDR2 are SQVTM and ANQGSEA. Each patient's relapse followed autologous stem cell transplantation, and brentuximab vedotin exposure varied. The sample comes from a study of PD-1 blockade in classical Hodgkin lymphoma. On the study more broadly: Intravenous infusions of nivolumab 3 mg/kg reached patients every 2 weeks. The study's findings and limits: The study found complete responders had baseline diversity similar to newly diagnosed patients. Repertoires differed for reasons still undefined, possibly disease activity or prior therapy.

The receptor was isolated from a human donor with classical Hodgkin lymphoma. Sequenced material: peripheral blood mononuclear cells (PBMCs), taken before the second cycle of nivolumab. The rearrangement uses TRBV29-1 and TRBJ2-7; no reliable D call. DNA for the CDR3: TGCAGCGTTGATTTGGGCTACGAGCAGTACTTC. This encodes CSVDLGYEQYF.